The present T cell receptor (beta chain) was sequenced within a study of T-cell memory formation after mild COVID-19. Each CDR3 protein is one row after TCRdb ran MiXCR on the 5' RACE reads. The sample contains 350,000 to 400,000 distinct CDR3 sequences, approximately 15% of which appear only once. Findings and limits, study-wide: The finding that pre-infection memory included some responding clones suggested that cross-reactive memory joined. From day 15 to 85, contracting clones were balanced between CD4 and CD8, whereas later expanders leaned toward CD4+. Unconfirmed was the SARS-CoV-2 specificity of second-wave clones that peaked on day 37.

The V segment lost 5 bases and the J segment 0 bases; nucleotides outside the gene matches: 8. Germline V lookup: CDR1 MNHNY, CDR2 SVGAGI (reference sequence). This CDR3 has 16 amino acids. A remark on this clonotype: Its antigen is currently unknown.

The specimen was PBMCs or a T cell subset sorted from them (not recorded which). The chain couples TRBV6-6 to TRBJ2-3, with 7 bases lining up with TRBD2. This receptor was taken from a man between 18 and 35 years old who had mild COVID-19 (a few samples of this study predate the infection). Cell type and time point are not known. The CDR3 loop is CASSPLAGSSTDTQYF. Written as DNA, the CDR3 is TGTGCCAGCAGTCCCTTAGCGGGTTCTAGCACAGATACGCAGTATTTT.